The TCR beta chain described here comes from a study of shared clonotypes between healthy human individuals. The study, taken as a whole, reports: Naive subsets generally had larger estimated richness than memory subsets. Approximately 5.4% of naive CD4 clonotypes were common to several donors. Rarefaction showed that sequencing of sorted subsets was incomplete (despite large depth).

About this clone: What it binds is not known.

Some clones are missing from TCRdb's copy, which holds only in-frame ones; the method was immunoSEQ multiplex PCR. Here the sample spans 1.5 million to 2.5 million clones, about 95% being singletons. Germline assignment: CDR1 SNHLY and CDR2 FYNNEI. The length of the CDR3 is 14 residues. V lost 7 bases and J lost 3, with 15 bases in between. Selected positively for CCR7 and CD45RO-negative, naive CD8 cells excluded terminally differentiated effector memory CD45RA+ cells. The chain couples TRBV2 to TRBJ1-1, with D perhaps matching TRBD1 (6 bases). This TCR came from a man between 18 and 35 years old in good health. Sequencing input: naive CD8+ T cells sorted from blood. In DNA form, the CDR3 reads TGTGCCAGCACCGAGGAGGGGGAGGACACTGAAGCTTTCTTT. It translates to CASTEEGEDTEAFF.